The 15 T cell receptor beta chains below come from one sample, sequenced in a study of T cell repertoires in cytomegalovirus infection. TCRdb passed the reads through MiXCR, listing each CDR3 protein once. Here the sample spans 640,000 or so distinct CDR3 sequences, around 31% being singletons. Antigens of these TCRs are unknown. Source: cultured PBMCs, taken from culture after CMV antigen stimulation. These receptor sequences come from a human donor in good health (CMV status not recorded). Some clones in this sample may be carry-over from other donors' samples.

This clonotype was counted between two and nine times. In nucleotides, the CDR3 is TGCAGTGCCAAACTAGCTCGCTACTACAATGAGCAGTTCTTC. The encoded protein is CSAKLARYYNEQFF. The chain has TRBV20-1 and TRBJ2-1; D perhaps matches TRBD2 (6 bases). The germline V and J ends were trimmed by 6 bases and 3 bases, with 15 bases remaining between them. The CDR3 has 14 residues. From germline, CDR1 is DFQATT and CDR2 SNEGSKA (reference sequence).

The rearrangement joins TRBV5-1 to TRBJ1-2; 8 bases map to TRBD1. Germline V gives CDR1 SGHRS, CDR2 YFSETQ. The V gene end was trimmed by 0 bases and the J gene end by 2 bases; junction bases not matched to a gene: 6. The CDR3 length is 16 residues. The CDR3 sequence is CASSLAGTGPNYGYTF. Here the CDR3 DNA reads TGCGCCAGCAGCTTGGCGGGGACAGGCCCAAACTATGGCTACACCTTC.

This clonotype has just a few counts. The DNA for the CDR3 is TGCAGTGCTAGAGATGCCGGACTAGGCTACGAGCAGTACTTC. This gives the protein CSARDAGLGYEQYF. The rearrangement links TRBV20-1 to TRBJ2-7, with 7 bases matching TRBD2. CDR3 length equals 14 residues. V lost 0 bases, J lost 3 bases, and 5 bases stayed unmatched. Germline CDR1 and CDR2: DFQATT and SNEGSKA (reference sequence).

The chain's CDR3 is CASRTSRPGPYNEQFF. The CDR3 nucleotides are TGTGCCAGCCGGACTAGCCGACCCGGGCCCTACAATGAGCAGTTCTTC. The rearrangement joins TRBV12-3 or TRBV12-4 to TRBJ2-1; TRBD2 aligns across 8 bases. This CDR3 contains 16 residues. Unmatched junction bases numbered 11, after V lost 8 bases and J lost 2 bases.

The chain is built from TRBV12-3 or TRBV12-4 and TRBJ1-2; D call uncertain. This CDR3 is built from 15 residues. The V end was cut by 5 bases, the J end by 0 bases, with 13 bases between. The CDR3 DNA reads as TGTGCCAGCAGTCCCCGGCGTCCCACTAACTATGGCTACACCTTC. Its translation is CASSPRRPTNYGYTF.

The chain links TRBV6-5 to TRBJ2-3; weak D call: TRBD2 (5 bases). V was pared by 0 bases and J by 0 bases, with 10 bases between. This CDR3 comprises 16 residues. From germline, CDR1 is MNHEY and CDR2 SVGAGI. This chain's CDR3 is CASSYSIPGSTDTQYF. CDR3 in DNA: TGTGCCAGCAGTTACTCGATTCCGGGGAGCACAGATACGCAGTATTTT.

This clonotype occurred a few times. The V call is TRBV7-8, the J call TRBJ1-1, with unresolved D. The CDR3 spans 13 residues. Germline lookup yields CDR1 SGHVS and CDR2 FQNEAQ. Trimming stripped 1 base from V and 4 bases from J, with 7 bases between. The DNA for the CDR3 is TGTGCCAGCAGCTTAGAGGCAGGCACTGAAGCTTTCTTT. It is translated as CASSLEAGTEAFF.

This CDR3 reads CASRPGGLHWSDEQFF. CDR3 sequence (DNA): TGTGCCAGCAGACCCGGAGGACTGCATTGGAGCGATGAGCAGTTCTTC. The chain has TRBV28 and TRBJ2-1; D may be TRBD2 (5 bases). This CDR3 region has 16 residues. Germline V gives CDR1 MDHEN, CDR2 SYDVKM. The germline V and J ends were trimmed by 6 bases and 8 bases, with 23 bases remaining between them.

This clonotype was recorded a few times. This CDR3 reads CASSQRPGQSYEKLFF. Here the CDR3 DNA reads TGCGCCAGCAGCCAACGGCCCGGACAGAGCTATGAAAAACTGTTTTTT. The chain joins TRBV4-3 to TRBJ1-4; perhaps TRBD1 as D (6 bases). This CDR3 comprises 16 residues. The ends were cut back, 2 bases at V and 6 bases at J, with 16 bases in the middle. Germline assignment: CDR1 LGHNA and CDR2 YSLEER.

This clonotype was observed a single time. The gene calls are TRBV3-1 and TRBJ2-5; TRBD2 aligns across 10 bases. V lost 2 bases to trimming and J lost 4 bases; unmatched junction nucleotides: 7. Germline lookup yields CDR1 LGHDT and CDR2 YNNKEL (reference sequence). The CDR3 is 16 residues long. The CDR3 DNA follows: TGTGCCAGCAGCCAATCGCTAGCGGGAGCTCTAGAGACCCAGTACTTC. It specifies CASSQSLAGALETQYF.

The chain uses TRBV12-3 or TRBV12-4 and TRBJ2-2; the D is unclear. The CDR3 covers 12 residues. The V gene lost 7 bases and the J gene lost 6 bases, with 9 bases spanning the gap. The CDR3 DNA follows: TGTGCCAGCACCTGGGGTTCCGGGGAGCTGTTTTTT. The encoded protein is CASTWGSGELFF.

The chain uses TRBV20-1 and TRBJ2-3; 10 bases agree with TRBD2. Unmatched junction bases numbered 13, after V lost 0 bases and J lost 4 bases. The CDR3 totals 18 residues. Germline values: CDR1 DFQATT, CDR2 SNEGSKA (reference sequence). Here the CDR3 reads CSARDAQGASGRADTQYF. In DNA form, the CDR3 reads TGCAGTGCTAGAGATGCCCAGGGGGCGAGCGGGAGGGCAGATACGCAGTATTTT.

This clonotype came up a few times. The V call is TRBV4-1, the J call TRBJ2-7; D is uncertain. CDR1 MGHRA and CDR2 YSYEKL come from the germline V gene. Trimming pared 6 bases from V and 2 bases from J, leaving 14 bases between. The CDR3 is made up of 14 amino acids. The CDR3 loop is CASRLKDGPYEQYF. CDR3 bases: TGCGCCAGCAGGTTAAAAGACGGTCCCTACGAGCAGTACTTC.

This chain uses TRBV19 with TRBJ1-2; 8 bases align to TRBD1. Germline CDR1 and CDR2: LNHDA and SQIVND (reference sequence). The J segment lost 4 bases and the V segment lost 7 bases, leaving 8 bases of the junction unmatched. This CDR3 region has 14 residues. DNA of the CDR3: TGTGCCAGTAAATATTCGGACAGGGTCTATGGCTACACCTTC. Translating it yields CASKYSDRVYGYTF.

There are many counts of this clonotype. The chain recombines TRBV7-2 with TRBJ2-3; possible D gene TRBD2, 5 bases. CDR3 length: 16 amino acids. Germline values: CDR1 SGHTA, CDR2 FQGNSA. Deletions cut 0 bases from V and 0 bases from J, with 10 bases between. The CDR3, as DNA: TGTGCCAGCAGCTTAGCTTGGCGGGCAAGCACAGATACGCAGTATTTT. Encoded protein: CASSLAWRASTDTQYF.